Shown below are 18 T cell receptor beta chains from a single sample sequenced in a study of shared clonotypes between healthy human individuals. Positively selected for CCR7, the CD45RO-negative cells used as naive CD8 cells excluded terminally differentiated effector memory CD45RA+ cells. Assay used: immunoSEQ multiplex PCR; TCRdb lists only in-frame clones, some missing. The repertoire consists of around 700,000 clones, with roughly 94% occurring once and the leading ten covering roughly 24%. Sequenced: naive CD8+ T cells sorted from blood. All receptors come from a man aged 25 to 40 in good health.

This chain links TRBV6-1 with TRBJ2-5, with D uncertain. Per the germline V gene, CDR1 is MNHNS and CDR2 is SASEGT. V was cut by 3 bases and J by 0 bases, with 14 bases left in between. The CDR3 loop spans 16 amino acids. The CDR3: CASSESPGVYQETQYF. In DNA, the CDR3 is TGTGCCAGCAGTGAGAGTCCTGGGGTATACCAAGAGACCCAGTACTTC.

The chain has TRBV9 and TRBJ2-2, with 7 positions matching TRBD1. Germline V gene sequence: CDR1 SGDLS, CDR2 YYNGEE. The V gene end was trimmed by 4 bases and the J gene end by 5 bases; junction bases not matched to a gene: 11. This CDR3 has 16 amino acids. The CDR3 spells CASSLLDRRWTGELFF. The CDR3 nucleotides are TGTGCCAGCAGCCTTTTGGACAGGCGGTGGACCGGGGAGCTGTTTTTT. The full variable domain, rest sourced from reference TRBV9 and TRBJ2-2, is DSGVTQTPKHLITATGQRVTLRCSPRSGDLSVYWYQQSLDQGLQFLIQYYNGEERAKGNILERFSAQQFPDLHSELNLSSLELGDSALYFCASSLLDRRWTGELFFGEGSRLTVL.

The chain joins TRBV27 to TRBJ1-4; maybe TRBD1 (6 bases). In germline, CDR1 is MNHEY, CDR2 SMNVEV (reference sequence). Trimming took 5 bases from V and 8 from J, leaving 15 bases between them. The length of the CDR3 is 14 residues. CDR3 residues: CASSIQGPREKLFF. The CDR3 DNA reads TGTGCCAGCAGTATTCAGGGGCCTAGGGAAAAACTGTTTTTT.

V usage is TRBV27 and J usage is TRBJ2-1, with 10 bases identical to TRBD1. Germline values: CDR1 MNHEY, CDR2 SMNVEV (reference sequence). The CDR3 is made up of 13 amino acids. V lost 8 bases, J lost 13 bases, and 11 bases stayed unmatched. CDR3 amino acids: CASGGGQGKFQFF. In DNA form, the CDR3 reads TGTGCCAGCGGTGGGGGACAGGGGAAATTCCAGTTCTTC.

This clone was seen once. The J gene is TRBJ2-3, the V gene TRBV7-9, with D possibly being TRBD1 (5 bases). The V and J ends lost 3 bases and 6 bases respectively, with 13 bases between them. CDR1 is SEHNR and CDR2 is FQNEAQ in the germline V gene (reference sequence). This CDR3 comprises 14 residues. CDR3 amino acids: CASSLGPLMDTQYF. CDR3 in DNA: TGTGCCAGCAGCTTGGGGCCCTTGATGGATACGCAGTATTTT.

The chain carries TRBV13 and TRBJ2-7; D possibly matches TRBD1 or TRBD2 (5 bases each). The ends were cut back, 5 bases at V and 6 bases at J, with 11 bases in the middle. The CDR3 extends over 12 amino acids. Germline V CDR1 and CDR2: PRHDT, FYEKMQ (reference sequence). CDR3 protein: CASSPGTGEQYF. The CDR3 nucleotides are TGTGCCAGCAGCCCAGGGACGGGCGAGCAGTACTTC.

The chain employs TRBV19 and TRBJ2-1; D is unresolved. The germline V gene has CDR1 LNHDA and CDR2 SQIVND (reference sequence). Trimming stripped 7 bases from V and 0 bases from J, with 13 bases between. The CDR3 is made up of 15 amino acids. The CDR3 is CASNTEFLSYNEQFF. The CDR3 DNA reads as TGTGCCAGTAACACAGAGTTTCTCTCCTACAATGAGCAGTTCTTC.

Comment on this clone: Other DNA sequences in the same sample also yield this CDR3. The CDR3 DNA reads TGCGCCAGCAGCTTGGGGGGGTACAATGAGCAGTTCTTC. Translating it yields CASSLGGYNEQFF. This chain connects TRBV5-1 to TRBJ2-1; D may match TRBD1 or TRBD2 (5 bases each). V was pared by 0 bases and J by 4 bases, with 5 bases between. Germline V CDR1 and CDR2: SGHRS, YFSETQ. This CDR3 region has 13 residues.

The genes are TRBV7-9 and TRBJ2-2, with 14 bases fitting TRBD2. Looked up from germline, CDR1 is SEHNR and CDR2 is FQNEAQ (reference sequence). V lost 5 bases to trimming and J lost 4 bases; unmatched junction nucleotides: 12. The CDR3 extends over 19 amino acids. For the CDR3, the DNA is TGTGCCAGCAGCCGATCCCAGACTAGCGGGAGGGCCAGCACCGGGGAGCTGTTTTTT. The encoded protein is CASSRSQTSGRASTGELFF.

The chain is built from TRBV28 and TRBJ2-7, with 8 bases matching TRBD2. The CDR3 runs 14 residues. Trimming took 5 bases from V and 2 from J; bases not matched to a gene: 5. Germline CDR1 MDHEN, CDR2 SYDVKM. The CDR3 coding sequence is TGTGCCAGCAGTAGGCGGGAGGACCCCTACGAGCAGTACTTC. This sequence encodes CASSRREDPYEQYF.

The J gene is TRBJ1-5, the V gene TRBV5-6; D gene unclear. Germline CDR1 reads SGHDT; CDR2 reads YYEEEE. This CDR3 contains 14 residues. V lost 4 bases, J lost 4 bases, and 12 bases lay in between. As DNA, the CDR3 is TGTGCCAGCAGCAAGCCGACACTGAATCAGCCCCAGCATTTT. Protein: CASSKPTLNQPQHF.

The chain carries TRBV19 and TRBJ2-7, with D maybe TRBD2 (6 bases). Trimming removed 9 bases at V and 3 bases at J, with 24 bases between. The CDR3 runs to 16 residues. Germline CDR1 LNHDA, CDR2 SQIVND (reference sequence). The CDR3 nucleotides are TGTGCCAGCAAATCAAGGGAGGCCCCCGAGGGCTACGAGCAGTACTTC. This codes for CASKSREAPEGYEQYF.

This clone has just one count. This chain uses TRBV30 with TRBJ2-7; maybe TRBD2 (6 bases). Looked up from germline, CDR1 is GTSNPN and CDR2 is SVGIG (reference sequence). V shed 4 bases and J shed 0 bases, with 13 bases lying between them. The CDR3 has 14 amino acids. CDR3 nucleotide sequence: TGTGCCTGGACAATCGGGCGGGACTCCTACGAGCAGTACTTC. As protein: CAWTIGRDSYEQYF.

The genes are TRBV4-1 and TRBJ1-5, with no clear D. The germline V gene has CDR1 MGHRA and CDR2 YSYEKL. The germline V and J ends were trimmed by 0 bases and 0 bases, with 9 bases remaining between them. The CDR3 consists of 16 residues. The CDR3 region is CASSQDFSASNQPQHF. DNA for the CDR3: TGCGCCAGCAGCCAAGATTTTTCAGCTAGCAATCAGCCCCAGCATTTT.

Notes on this clone: A read error may produce the germline difference seen at one junction end. The chain joins TRBV28 to TRBJ2-7, with D possibly TRBD2 on 5 matching bases. Germline CDR1 MDHEN, CDR2 SYDVKM. This CDR3 comprises 11 residues. Written as DNA, the CDR3 is TGTGCCTGCAGCGGCCCCTACGAGCAGTACTTC. This translates into CACSGPYEQYF.

Written as DNA, the CDR3 is TGTGCCAGTAGTATGGTAGGGAATGAGCAGTTCTTC. Translated, it gives CASSMVGNEQFF. J is TRBJ2-1 and V is TRBV19; no reliable D call. CDR1 is LNHDA, CDR2 SQIVND, per germline (reference sequence). The CDR3 consists of 12 residues. V lost 3 bases and J lost 7, with 7 bases in between.

This chain connects TRBV7-6 to TRBJ2-1, with TRBD1 matching over 7 bases. This CDR3 comprises 13 residues. Trimming at V came to 3 bases and at J to 9 bases, leaving 5 bases not matched to a gene. Germline lookup yields CDR1 SGHVS and CDR2 FNYEAQ. CDR3 coding DNA: TGTGCCAGCAGCTTGGGACAGAAACGTGAGCAGTTCTTC. This sequence encodes CASSLGQKREQFF.

With regard to this clone: This sample also contains other DNA sequences that code for the same CDR3. V and J are TRBV7-9 and TRBJ1-1; D remains ambiguous. The V gene's germline CDR1 is SEHNR and CDR2 FQNEAQ (reference sequence). The V end was cut by 3 bases, the J end by 0 bases, with 8 bases between. This CDR3 contains 14 residues. This CDR3 is CASSFPGVNTEAFF. DNA of the CDR3: TGTGCCAGCAGCTTTCCGGGCGTGAACACTGAAGCTTTCTTT.